The clone carrying this TCR beta chain has only one observation. This sample was included in a study of blood T cell repertoires in COVID-19. Under the authors' procedure: Reference gene primer amplification yielded estimated nucleated cell counts. The repertoire was sequenced with immunoSEQ multiplex PCR; TCRdb's copy has only in-frame clones and lacks some. V and J calls and clone size are those listed in that table; D and trimming were worked out from the DNA. The sample lists about 73,000 clones; roughly 89% were seen once. Sequencing input: peripheral blood. The clonotype was recovered from an elderly man with acute or convalescent COVID-19.

Here the CDR3 DNA reads TGTGCCAGCAGTTACTCGAAGACAGGCGGTCTAGAGACCCAGTACTTC. Translating it yields CASSYSKTGGLETQYF. The chain has TRBV6-2 or TRBV6-3 and TRBJ2-5, with D possibly being TRBD1 (6 bases). The CDR3 has 16 amino acids. V was clipped by 0 bases and J by 4 bases, with 15 bases between them. The germline gives CDR1 MNHEY, CDR2 SVGEGT.